This T cell receptor beta chain was identified in a study of vaccination and CD4 T cells after COVID-19 (dated 2022 in TCRdb). Concerning the study at large: The convalescent cohort comprised six males and four females, including two Hispanic individuals, seven Caucasians, two Asians and one multiracial person. Participants received two doses of either the Pfizer-BioNTech BNT162b2 vaccine (n=8) or the Moderna mRNA-1273 vaccine (n=2). Post-COVID blood samples were collected from convalescent patients a median of around 100 days after diagnosis, with a range of roughly 30 to 161 days. Post-vaccine blood samples were collected a median of about 72 days after the second vaccine dose, ranging from about 13 to 250 days. The cultures were stimulated with overlapping spike peptide pools from SARS-CoV-2 and from the common cold coronaviruses HCoV-NL63, HCoV-OC43 and HCoV-229E. Control cultures used a CEFX viral epitope pool as positive control, an HIV-1 Nef peptide pool as negative control, or no peptide. In roughly 11 COVID-19 convalescent patients and a handful of infection-naive healthy vaccine recipients, the spike-specific CD4+ TCR repertoire before mRNA vaccination was compared with the repertoire after mRNA vaccination. Memory CD4+ T cell crossreactivity between SARS-CoV-2 and common cold coronavirus spike proteins was assessed at the TCR clonotype level in an earlier paper using these donors.

The library came from PCR. DNA from cultured CD4+ T cells was subjected to TCR sequencing with the Oncomine TCR Beta short-read assay at the Johns Hopkins FTIC core. Genomic DNA was extracted from the cultured CD4+ T cells with the QIAamp micro DNA kit. The Oncomine TCR Beta libraries from cultured CD4+ T cells were pooled using unique dual indexes and then sequenced on an Illumina iSeq 100. The authors' pipeline ran thus. Non-productive sequences were removed, and CDR3s that did not start with C, did not end with F or W, or were shorter than 7 amino acids were discarded. The MANAFEST web application identified antigen-specific clonotypes by comparing peptide-stimulated wells against reference wells and other culture wells. To be called positive, a clone needed an FDR below 0.05, an odds ratio above 5, and a productive frequency above 0.1% in at least two of three replicate wells. A clonotype counted as cross-reactive if it showed significant expansion both in the SARS-CoV-2 spike wells and in at least one common cold coronavirus spike condition. Levenshtein distances (stringdist) and unrooted phylogenetic trees (ape) in R version 3.6.1 were used to assess CDR3 homology. Using fastp at Q25 and MiXCR, TCRdb reprocessed the public reads and kept productive beta chains. Merged by CDR3 protein, the rows form single entries marked with the most common genes and DNA. These V and J calls originate from TCRdb's pipeline instead of the authors' own analysis. Recorded for this sample are 3,500 to 4,500 distinct CDR3 sequences; 30% to 45% of them occurred a single time. The ten most abundant clones make up roughly 43% of the sample.

The paper's findings and limits, for the study overall: The median count of SARS-CoV-2-reactive clonotypes went up from around 20 after infection to around 38 after vaccination, although the change was not significant. In convalescent patients, a median roughly 87% of post-vaccine SARS-CoV-2-reactive clones were detected only after vaccination, suggesting vaccine-specific priming. The study included relatively few convalescent patients and did not analyze early timepoints after natural infection. Of the vaccine-specific clones found in convalescent patients, nearly all (304 of 307) were mono-reactive for SARS-CoV-2 spike instead of being cross-reactive with common cold coronaviruses.

The treatment or condition label, read with the paper, signifies: approximately 9-day PBMC culture with coronavirus spike peptide pools or control peptides (ViraFEST assay). CD4+ T cells from unexposed donors were collected before the COVID-19 pandemic (2011-2018). To expand antigen-specific T cells with peptide pools and then pick out the expanded clonotypes through TCR sequencing, the study relied on the ViraFEST assay. Each well held two million PBMCs cultured with roughly 9.2 ug/ml peptide pools in IMDM containing 5% human AB serum and around 10 IU/ml IL-2. Half of the culture medium was replaced with fresh IL-2-containing medium on days 3 and 7. After 10 to 11 days of culture, CD4+ T cells were isolated by negative selection with the EasySep CD4+ T cell isolation kit. As cell number allowed, CD4+ T cells from unexposed donors were tested for reactivity to SARS-CoV-2 S and N and to four common cold coronavirus spike pools. PBMCs were separated from whole blood using Ficoll-Paque Plus gradient centrifugation and then either used fresh or cryopreserved at -140C. Culture conditions were generally each tested in triplicate wells. Leukapheresis product for the unexposed donors was purchased commercially.

About this clonotype: Its antigen is not yet known. Per-base qualities were not stored, and no clone one base away is much larger.

Compared with germline, V lacks 1 base and J lacks 7 bases; bases without a gene match: 8. The CDR3, cysteine through phenylalanine, is 15 amino acids long. Just CDR3 DNA is preserved here, 45 bases in frame from base 1. Via the germline V gene (reference sequence), CDR1 is SEHNR and CDR2 FQNEAQ. The sequenced sample was CD4+ T cells from blood, cultured in vitro. This chain is built from TRBV7-9 and TRBJ1-2; TRBD1 fits 8 bases in the junction. The TCR comes from a human donor in good health. The nucleotide sequence reads TGTGCCAGCAGCTTAGTGGACAGGGTAACCCTTGGCTACACCTTC. Its protein product is CASSLVDRVTLGYTF.